These 20 T cell receptor beta chains originate from one sample sequenced in a study of human T cells and chemical hapten exposure. Researchers extracted total RNA from unfractionated whole blood. Via MiXCR, TCRdb re-called the 5' RACE reads, giving one row per CDR3 protein. Of under 150,000 distinct CDR3 sequences detected, approximately 19% appear once; the ten largest clones hold around 2.7%. The receptors shown here come from a human donor in good health.

CDR3 region: CASSSSGYYNEQFF. The DNA for the CDR3 is TGTGCCAGCAGTTCCAGCGGCTACTACAATGAGCAGTTCTTC. The chain has TRBV11-3 and TRBJ2-1; D may be TRBD2 (5 bases). Trimming left V 6 bases short and J 3 bases short, with 12 bases between. The germline gives CDR1 SGHNT, CDR2 YENEEA. This CDR3 comprises 14 residues. Filled out from reference TRBV11-3 and TRBJ2-1, the complete variable domain reads EAGVVQSPRYKIIEKKQPVAFWCNPISGHNTLYWYLQNLGQGPELLIRYENEEAVDDSQLPKDRFSAERLKGVDSTLKIQPAELGDSAVYLCASSSSGYYNEQFFGPGTRLTVL.

This clonotype was seen a handful of times. This chain uses TRBV11-2 with TRBJ2-1; TRBD2 matches at 13 bases. V shed 5 bases and J 5 bases; nucleotides not matched to a gene: 6. The CDR3 length is 16 residues. CDR1 and CDR2 (germline): SGHAT, FQNNGV. The CDR3 bases are TGTGCCAGCAGCCTTAGGACTAGCGGGAGCCACAATGAGCAGTTCTTC. Its translation is CASSLRTSGSHNEQFF.

This clonotype was counted between two and nine times. The rearrangement joins TRBV19 to TRBJ1-4; D not certain. In germline, CDR1 is LNHDA, CDR2 SQIVND (reference sequence). The V and J ends lost 5 bases and 7 bases respectively, with 14 bases between them. The CDR3 runs to 14 residues. CDR3 in amino acids: CASSGQATGEKLFF. DNA for the CDR3: TGTGCCAGTAGTGGCCAGGCGACGGGTGAAAAACTGTTTTTT.

The chain links TRBV9 to TRBJ2-1; 8 nucleotides line up with TRBD2. V gave up 4 bases and J gave up 4 bases; unmatched junction bases: 7. Germline V gene lookup returns CDR1 SGDLS and CDR2 YYNGEE. The CDR3 contains 15 residues. CDR3 loop: CASSPPAGGYNEQFF. CDR3 sequence (DNA): TGTGCCAGCAGCCCCCCGGCGGGAGGATACAATGAGCAGTTCTTC.

V gene TRBV13 combines with J gene TRBJ2-2, with D possibly being TRBD2 (5 bases). V was trimmed by 0 bases and J by 2 bases, leaving 7 bases between them. The CDR3 totals 15 residues. CDR1 and CDR2 from the germline V gene are PRHDT and FYEKMQ (reference sequence). In DNA, the CDR3 is TGTGCCAGCAGCTTAGGACTAGTAAACACCGGGGAGCTGTTTTTT. Translating gives CASSLGLVNTGELFF.

The sample holds a few counts of this clonotype. The chain recombines TRBV5-4 with TRBJ2-7, with D perhaps matching TRBD2 (6 bases). Germline CDR1 reads SGHNT; CDR2 reads YYREEE (reference sequence). The CDR3 covers 15 residues. V was clipped by 4 bases and J by 7 bases, with 21 bases between them. The chain's CDR3 is CASSAPGVGGVEQYF. The CDR3 DNA reads TGTGCCAGCAGCGCGCCGGGTGTAGGAGGGGTTGAGCAGTACTTC.

The chain links TRBV27 to TRBJ2-5; D might be TRBD1 (6 bases). The CDR3 length is 14 residues. The ends were cut back, 3 bases at V and 2 bases at J, with 10 bases in the middle. The germline CDR1 and CDR2 sequences are MNHEY and SMNVEV (reference sequence). CDR3 sequence: CASSLLRGQETQYF. In DNA, the CDR3 is TGTGCCAGCAGTTTGTTGAGGGGGCAAGAGACCCAGTACTTC.

This clonotype was detected a few times. The CDR3 coding sequence is TGTGCCAGCACTTGGACTAGCGGGAGATCAGATACGCAGTATTTT. Amino acids: CASTWTSGRSDTQYF. The chain recombines TRBV2 with TRBJ2-3; the match to TRBD2 covers 13 bases. V was clipped by 7 bases and J by 4 bases; unmatched bases: 5. Germline CDR1 and CDR2: SNHLY and FYNNEI. The CDR3 is 15 amino acids. Together with reference TRBV2 and TRBJ2-3, the CDR3 gives the full variable domain: EPEVTQTPSHQVTQMGQEVILRCVPISNHLYFYWYRQILGQKVEFLVSFYNNEISEKSEIFDDQFSVERPDGSNFTLKIRSTKLEDSAMYFCASTWTSGRSDTQYFGPGTRLTVL.

This clonotype was detected only a few times. This chain's CDR3 is CASSQEWDSGFTYEQYF. CDR3 DNA: TGTGCCAGCAGCCAAGAGTGGGACTCCGGGTTTACCTACGAGCAGTACTTC. The rearrangement joins TRBV14 to TRBJ2-7, with a weak D call TRBD2 (6 bases). CDR1 SGHDN and CDR2 FVKESK come from the germline V gene. The ends were cut back, 0 bases at V and 2 bases at J, with 17 bases in the middle. This CDR3 contains 17 residues.

The chain has TRBV29-1 and TRBJ2-1; D not certain. Germline CDR1 reads SQVTM; CDR2 reads ANQGSEA. The CDR3 is 14 residues long. Trimming cost V 7 bases and J 0 bases, with 13 bases left between them. For the CDR3, the DNA is TGCAGCGACCGGGTTCGTCTCTCCTACAATGAGCAGTTCTTC. It specifies CSDRVRLSYNEQFF.

V gene TRBV24-1 combines with J gene TRBJ2-3; D possibly corresponds to TRBD2 (6 bases). V was shortened by 1 base and J by 1 base, with 8 bases between the two germline ends. The CDR3 length is 15 residues. CDR1 is KGHDR, CDR2 SFDVKD, per germline. CDR3: CATSDFRGCTDTQYF. The CDR3 nucleotides read TGTGCCACCAGTGATTTTCGGGGGTGCACAGATACGCAGTATTTT.

This sequence joins TRBV12-3 or TRBV12-4 and TRBJ2-1; 10 nucleotides match TRBD1. The trim removed 5 bases at V and 1 base at J, leaving 11 bases unmatched. This CDR3 is built from 18 residues. In DNA form, the CDR3 reads TGTGCCAGCAGTCCGCGGACAGGGGGGATCCCATCCTACAATGAGCAGTTCTTC. Its translation is CASSPRTGGIPSYNEQFF.

This clonotype was counted a few times. The chain combines TRBV5-4 with TRBJ1-4, with D unclear. CDR1 and CDR2 from the germline V gene are SGHNT and YYREEE (reference sequence). The germline V and J ends were trimmed by 4 bases and 0 bases, with 13 bases remaining between them. This CDR3 region has 16 residues. CDR3: CASSQREVATNEKLFF. In DNA, the CDR3 is TGTGCCAGCAGCCAGCGGGAAGTTGCAACTAATGAAAAACTGTTTTTT.

The chain employs TRBV28 and TRBJ2-7, with TRBD1 as a possible D gene (5 bases). The germline V gene has CDR1 MDHEN and CDR2 SYDVKM. Trimming removed 3 bases at V and 5 bases at J, with 11 bases between. The CDR3 is made up of 13 amino acids. The CDR3 sequence: CASSLIWGNEQYF. DNA for the CDR3: TGTGCCAGCAGTTTGATTTGGGGCAACGAGCAGTACTTC.

CDR3 in amino acids: CASSPLGGYNSPLHF. The CDR3 nucleotides read TGTGCCAGCAGCCCCCTTGGGGGATATAATTCACCCCTCCACTTT. The chain is built from TRBV7-2 and TRBJ1-6, with D possibly matching TRBD1 (5 bases). V was trimmed by 5 bases and J by 4 bases, leaving 12 bases between them. Germline CDR1 is SGHTA and CDR2 is FQGNSA. The length of the CDR3 is 15 residues.

This clonotype has a handful of counts. This sequence joins TRBV18 and TRBJ2-1; 10 bases are a match to TRBD2. The CDR3 has 17 amino acids. The V and J ends lost 6 bases and 4 bases, in that order; junction bases with no gene match: 12. CDR1 and CDR2 (germline): KGHSH, LQKENI. The DNA for the CDR3 is TGTGCCAGCTCGCTTCTAGCGGGAGCGGCTACATACAATGAGCAGTTCTTC. It codes for CASSLLAGAATYNEQFF.

The table lists this clonotype with many counts. The J gene is TRBJ2-5, the V gene TRBV29-1, with D tentatively TRBD1 (6 bases). V was cut by 7 bases and J by 2 bases, with 20 bases left in between. Germline CDR1 is SQVTM and CDR2 is ANQGSEA. The CDR3 has 15 amino acids. The CDR3 bases are TGCAGCGCTCCTGAGGGGGTCGGGGCACAAGAGACCCAGTACTTC. Protein: CSAPEGVGAQETQYF.

The chain recombines TRBV10-1 with TRBJ1-1; TRBD1 might be the D (5 bases). Per germline, CDR1 WNHNN and CDR2 SYGVQD (reference sequence). The germline V and J ends were trimmed by 0 bases and 4 bases, with 9 bases remaining between them. This CDR3 has 14 amino acids. CDR3 DNA: TGCGCCAGCAGTGAGTCGGGGGGATCCACTGAAGCTTTCTTT. Amino acids: CASSESGGSTEAFF.

There are a few counts of this clonotype. The J gene is TRBJ2-4, the V gene TRBV6-6, with D possibly matching TRBD2 (5 bases). V lost 8 bases and J 3 bases, leaving 5 bases between the germline ends. The CDR3 runs to 11 residues. Germline V CDR1 and CDR2: MNHNY, SVGAGI (reference sequence). The CDR3 bases are TGTGCCAGCGAGGGCAAAAACATTCAGTACTTC. This gives the protein CASEGKNIQYF.

The chain recombines TRBV27 with TRBJ2-3; D uncertain. CDR1 MNHEY and CDR2 SMNVEV come from the germline V gene (reference sequence). This CDR3 contains 15 residues. With 2 bases removed from V and 1 base from J, the gap between germline ends came to 10 bases. In DNA form, the CDR3 reads TGTGCCAGCAGTTTAAGGGCAGACCGCACAGATACGCAGTATTTT. Translated, it gives CASSLRADRTDTQYF.